A selection of T cell receptor beta chains follows, all from one sample in a study of human T cells and chemical hapten exposure. From the RACE reads, TCRdb called clonotypes with MiXCR, one entry per CDR3 protein. The data show nearly 85,000 distinct CDR3 sequences, roughly 10% seen once. Here the sequenced sample was whole blood, taken in connection with sensitization to the hapten diphenylcyclopropenone (DPC). Source of these receptors: a man aged 18 to 29 with alopecia areata. Some clones in this sample may be carry-over from other donors' samples. Both conserved end residues are part of each CDR3.

j_call: TRBJ2-7
v_call: TRBV4-3
cdr3_aa: CASSPGTGSYEQYF

j_call: TRBJ2-3
v_call: TRBV7-9
cdr3_aa: CASSPPGGRGDTQYF

j_call: TRBJ2-4
v_call: TRBV11-2
cdr3_aa: CASSHYREPKNIQYF

j_call: TRBJ2-3
v_call: TRBV7-9
cdr3_aa: CASSLYRSTDTQYF

j_call: TRBJ1-1
v_call: TRBV29-1
cdr3_aa: CSVDYRVGTEAFF

j_call: TRBJ2-1
v_call: TRBV5-1
cdr3_aa: CASSSRRGYNEQFF

j_call: TRBJ2-7
v_call: TRBV6-5
cdr3_aa: CASTTGDRYEQYF

j_call: TRBJ2-1
v_call: TRBV29-1
cdr3_aa: CSVELETYNEQFF

j_call: TRBJ2-7
v_call: TRBV7-6
cdr3_aa: CASSPSGSYEQYF

j_call: TRBJ2-6
v_call: TRBV10-2
cdr3_aa: CASGALAGSGANVLTF

j_call: TRBJ1-2
v_call: TRBV28
cdr3_aa: CASSFRRRSLYGYTF

j_call: TRBJ2-6
v_call: TRBV7-2
cdr3_aa: CASSPEGASGANVLTF

j_call: TRBJ2-5
v_call: TRBV27
cdr3_aa: CASGRLRGYQETQYF

j_call: TRBJ1-2
v_call: TRBV29-1
cdr3_aa: CSVGGVFEGYTF

j_call: TRBJ1-5
v_call: TRBV6-6
cdr3_aa: CASRRPGQGGYSNQPQHF

j_call: TRBJ1-6
v_call: TRBV7-9
cdr3_aa: CASSPRDPKAPLHF

j_call: TRBJ2-5
v_call: TRBV27
cdr3_aa: CASSPFRGSGETQYF

j_call: TRBJ2-2
v_call: TRBV15
cdr3_aa: CATSRGDAGSGELFF

j_call: TRBJ1-1
v_call: TRBV6-5
cdr3_aa: CASSQLEGTEAFF

j_call: TRBJ2-7
v_call: TRBV20-1
cdr3_aa: CSATWPGTYEQYF

j_call: TRBJ1-5
v_call: TRBV2
cdr3_aa: CASEPGRPNTVHQPQHF

j_call: TRBJ1-5
v_call: TRBV4-2
cdr3_aa: CASSQTGNQPQHF

j_call: TRBJ1-2
v_call: TRBV28
cdr3_aa: CASSERTGYTF

j_call: TRBJ2-4
v_call: TRBV20-1
cdr3_aa: CSARRYTQLNIQYF

j_call: TRBJ2-4
v_call: TRBV11-2
cdr3_aa: CASSPFRGAKNIQYF

j_call: TRBJ1-3
v_call: TRBV3-2
cdr3_aa: CASSLPGPLPGNTIYF

j_call: TRBJ2-1
v_call: TRBV5-4
cdr3_aa: CASSLSPEQFF